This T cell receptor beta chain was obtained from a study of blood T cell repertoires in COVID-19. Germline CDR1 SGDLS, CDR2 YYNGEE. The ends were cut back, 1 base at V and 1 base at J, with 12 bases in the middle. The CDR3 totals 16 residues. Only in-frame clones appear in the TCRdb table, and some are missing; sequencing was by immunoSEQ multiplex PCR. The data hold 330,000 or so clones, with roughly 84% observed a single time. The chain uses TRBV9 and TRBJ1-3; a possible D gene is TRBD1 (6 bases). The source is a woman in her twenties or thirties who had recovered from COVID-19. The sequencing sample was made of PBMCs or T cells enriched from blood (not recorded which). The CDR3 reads CASSVTTGSSGNTIYF. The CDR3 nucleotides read TGTGCCAGCAGCGTAACTACAGGGTCATCTGGAAACACCATATATTTT.